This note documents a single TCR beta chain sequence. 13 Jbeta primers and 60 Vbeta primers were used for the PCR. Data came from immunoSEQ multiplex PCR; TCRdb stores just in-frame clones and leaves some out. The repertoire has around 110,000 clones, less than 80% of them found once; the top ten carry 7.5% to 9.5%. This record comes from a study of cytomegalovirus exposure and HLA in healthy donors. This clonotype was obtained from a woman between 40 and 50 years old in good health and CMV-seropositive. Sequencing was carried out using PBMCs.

For the CDR3, the DNA is TGTGCCAGCCGGGGCACAGATACGCAGTATTTT. This sequence encodes CASRGTDTQYF. This chain joins TRBV2 and TRBJ2-3; D unclear. The ends were cut back, 8 bases at V and 1 base at J, with 4 bases in the middle. Germline V gene data show CDR1 as SNHLY and CDR2 as FYNNEI. The length of the CDR3 is 11 residues. Supplemented by reference TRBV2 and TRBJ2-3, the full variable domain reads EPEVTQTPSHQVTQMGQEVILRCVPISNHLYFYWYRQILGQKVEFLVSFYNNEISEKSEIFDDQFSVERPDGSNFTLKIRSTKLEDSAMYFCASRGTDTQYFGPGTRLTVL.